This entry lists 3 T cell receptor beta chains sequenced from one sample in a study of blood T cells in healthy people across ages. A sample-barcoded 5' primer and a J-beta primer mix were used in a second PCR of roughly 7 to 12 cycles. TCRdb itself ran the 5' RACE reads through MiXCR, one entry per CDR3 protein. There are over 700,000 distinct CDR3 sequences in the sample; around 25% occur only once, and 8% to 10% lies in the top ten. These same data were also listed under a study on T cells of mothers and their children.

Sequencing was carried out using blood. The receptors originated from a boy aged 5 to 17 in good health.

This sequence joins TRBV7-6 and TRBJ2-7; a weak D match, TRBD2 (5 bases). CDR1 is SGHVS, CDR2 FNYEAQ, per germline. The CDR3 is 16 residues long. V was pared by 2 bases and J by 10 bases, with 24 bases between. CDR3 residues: CASSLLGDSEHRGQYF. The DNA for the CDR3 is TGTGCCAGCAGCTTACTGGGCGATAGCGAGCATCGTGGCCAGTACTTC.

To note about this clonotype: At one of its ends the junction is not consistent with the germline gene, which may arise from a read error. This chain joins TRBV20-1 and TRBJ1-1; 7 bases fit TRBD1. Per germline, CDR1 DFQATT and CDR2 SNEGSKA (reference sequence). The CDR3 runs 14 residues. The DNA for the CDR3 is TGTAGTGCTAGAGATCCAGGGGGGGACACTGAAGCTTTCTTT. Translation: CSARDPGGDTEAFF.

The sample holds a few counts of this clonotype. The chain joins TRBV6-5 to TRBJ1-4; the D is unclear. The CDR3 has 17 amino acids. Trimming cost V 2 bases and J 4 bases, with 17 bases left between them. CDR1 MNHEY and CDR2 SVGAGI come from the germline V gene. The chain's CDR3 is CASSYPPAGRLNEKLFF. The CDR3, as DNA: TGTGCCAGCAGTTACCCACCGGCCGGGAGACTTAATGAAAAACTGTTTTTT.